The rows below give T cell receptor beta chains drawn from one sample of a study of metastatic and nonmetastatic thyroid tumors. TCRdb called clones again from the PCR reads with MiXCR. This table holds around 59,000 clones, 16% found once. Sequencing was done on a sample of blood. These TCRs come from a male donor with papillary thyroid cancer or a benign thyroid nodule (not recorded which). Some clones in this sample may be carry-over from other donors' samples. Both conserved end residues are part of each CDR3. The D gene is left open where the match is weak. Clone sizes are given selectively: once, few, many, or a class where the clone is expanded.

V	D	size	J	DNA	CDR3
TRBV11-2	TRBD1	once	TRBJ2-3	TGTGCCAGCAGCTTAGTTTCCGGACAGGCAGATACTCAGTATTTT	CASSLVSGQADTQYF
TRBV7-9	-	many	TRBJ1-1	TGTGCCAGCAGCTTAGGGGGGGTTTCGGCTTTCTTT	CASSLGGVSAFF
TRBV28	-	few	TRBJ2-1	TGTGCCAGCAGTTTCGGCCGTGAAAGGGAGCAGTTCTTC	CASSFGREREQFF
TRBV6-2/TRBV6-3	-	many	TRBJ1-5	TGTGCCAGCAGTGAACATATGCAAAGCAATCAGCCCCAGCATTTT	CASSEHMQSNQPQHF
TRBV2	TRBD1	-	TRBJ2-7	TGTGCCTGTAAACCGGGACAGGGGATCTACGAGCAGTACTTC	CACKPGQGIYEQYF
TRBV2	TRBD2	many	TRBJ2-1	TGTGCCAGCAGTATACTTGGCCTAGCGGGGATTAACAATGAGCAGTTCTTC	CASSILGLAGINNEQFF
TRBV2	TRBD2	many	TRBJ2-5	TGTGCCAGCAGGGCTAGCGGGTCCCGCCAAGAGACCCAGTACTTC	CASRASGSRQETQYF
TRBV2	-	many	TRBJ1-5	TGTGCCAGCAGTACACAGGGTTTGAGTCAGCCCCAGCATTTT	CASSTQGLSQPQHF
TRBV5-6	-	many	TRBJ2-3	TGTGCCAGCAGCTTAGTAGCTATTACCACAGATACGCAGTATTTT	CASSLVAITTDTQYF
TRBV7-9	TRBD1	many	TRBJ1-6	TGTGCCAGCGGGGACAGGGGGGATTCACCCCTCCACTTT	CASGDRGDSPLHF
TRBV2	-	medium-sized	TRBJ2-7	TGTGCCAGCAGTGTATCGGGACGGTACTACGAGCAGTACTTC	CASSVSGRYYEQYF
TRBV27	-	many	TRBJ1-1	TGTGCCAGCAGTTCCTACAGGGTTGACACTGAAGCTTTCTTT	CASSSYRVDTEAFF
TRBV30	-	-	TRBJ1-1	TGTGTCTGGAATTGGGACCTGAACACTGAAGATTTCTTT	CVWNWDLNTEDFF
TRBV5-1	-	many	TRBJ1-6	TGCGCCAGCAGCTCCCTTACACCAGGCACCTATAATTCACCCCTCCACTTT	CASSSLTPGTYNSPLHF
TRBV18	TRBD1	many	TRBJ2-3	TGTGCCAGCTCACCAGCCGGGACAGGAGAAGATACGCAGTATTTT	CASSPAGTGEDTQYF
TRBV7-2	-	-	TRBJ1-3	TGTGCCAGCAGCGCGGTGTGCTCGGAAAACACCGTATATTTT	CASSAVCSENTVYF
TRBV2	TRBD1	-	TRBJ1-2	TGTGCCAGCAGTTCAGGGGGCGCATCTGACTATGGCTACACCTTC	CASSSGGASDYGYTF
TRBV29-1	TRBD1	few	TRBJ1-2	TGCAGCTTTGCAGGACAGGACGATGGCTACACCTTC	CSFAGQDDGYTF
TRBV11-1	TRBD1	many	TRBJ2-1	TGTGCCAGCAGCCACAGGGGGCAAGAGGGGGGGCAGTTCTTC	CASSHRGQEGGQFF
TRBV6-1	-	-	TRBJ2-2	TGTGCCAGCACGCGCCCTCTGGTGGAGCTGTTTTTT	CASTRPLVELFF
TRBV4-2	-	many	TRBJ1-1	TGTGCCAGCAGCCAAGGGTACCAGGGGGAAGCTTTCTTT	CASSQGYQGEAFF
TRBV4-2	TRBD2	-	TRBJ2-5	TGTGCCAGCAGCCTAGGACTAGCGGGAGGTCCATTTCAAGAGACCCAGTACTTC	CASSLGLAGGPFQETQYF
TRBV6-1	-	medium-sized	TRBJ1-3	TGTGCCAGCAGTACAACCGACTCTGGAAACACCATATATTTT	CASSTTDSGNTIYF
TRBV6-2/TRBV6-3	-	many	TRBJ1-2	TGTGCCAGCAGTTCCCGATCGACAGTACCCTATGGCTACACCTTC	CASSSRSTVPYGYTF
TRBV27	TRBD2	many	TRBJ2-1	TGTGCCAGCAATCCTAGCGGCCACTACAATGAGCAGTTCTTC	CASNPSGHYNEQFF
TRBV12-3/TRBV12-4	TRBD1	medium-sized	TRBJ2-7	TGTGCCAGCAGTTCCTGGGACAGCTCCTACGAGCAGTACTTC	CASSSWDSSYEQYF
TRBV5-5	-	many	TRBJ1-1	TGTGCCAGCAGCCTAGAAAAGTTTGAAGCTTTCTTT	CASSLEKFEAFF
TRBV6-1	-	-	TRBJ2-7	TGTGCCAGCAGTGAAGAGCTATCCTACGAGCAGTACTTC	CASSEELSYEQYF
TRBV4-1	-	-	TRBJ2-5	TGCGCCAGCAGCCAAGATCTCTGGGGTGAGACCCAGTACTTC	CASSQDLWGETQYF
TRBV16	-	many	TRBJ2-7	TGTGCCAGCAGCCTAGAGGGGAGGACCGAGCAGTACTTC	CASSLEGRTEQYF
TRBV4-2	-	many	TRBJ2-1	TGTGCCAGCAGCCAAGGGGGAGGAGCGGGTCAATACAATGAGCAGTTCTTC	CASSQGGGAGQYNEQFF